One and the same sample provided the 2 T cell receptor beta chains below, sequenced in a study of patients and donors after allogeneic stem cell transplantation. MiXCR, applied by TCRdb to the RT-PCR reads, yields one record per CDR3 protein. This table has some 880,000 distinct CDR3 sequences, around 17% appearing once. Sequences were obtained from blood, either unsorted or a sorted T cell fraction (not recorded which). The receptors derive from a human donor who was either an allogeneic HSCT recipient or a stem cell or donor lymphocyte infusion donor (not recorded which). It is not recorded whose cells these are; they may come from a transplant donor.

This clonotype showed up many times. This chain links TRBV15 with TRBJ1-2; D is undetermined. The germline V gene encodes CDR1 LNHNV and CDR2 YYDKDF (reference sequence). V lost 0 bases and J 5 bases, leaving 10 bases between the germline ends. This CDR3 comprises 14 residues. The CDR3 loop reads CATSREGLGYGYTF. CDR3 bases: TGTGCCACCAGCAGAGAGGGGTTGGGTTATGGCTACACCTTC.

V and J are TRBV12-3 or TRBV12-4 and TRBJ2-3; 11 bases match TRBD2. The V segment lost 8 bases and the J segment 4 bases; nucleotides outside the gene matches: 8. This CDR3 comprises 15 residues. CDR3 bases: TGTGCCAGCTTAACTAGCGGGAGTTTCCCAGATACGCAGTATTTT. Amino acids: CASLTSGSFPDTQYF.